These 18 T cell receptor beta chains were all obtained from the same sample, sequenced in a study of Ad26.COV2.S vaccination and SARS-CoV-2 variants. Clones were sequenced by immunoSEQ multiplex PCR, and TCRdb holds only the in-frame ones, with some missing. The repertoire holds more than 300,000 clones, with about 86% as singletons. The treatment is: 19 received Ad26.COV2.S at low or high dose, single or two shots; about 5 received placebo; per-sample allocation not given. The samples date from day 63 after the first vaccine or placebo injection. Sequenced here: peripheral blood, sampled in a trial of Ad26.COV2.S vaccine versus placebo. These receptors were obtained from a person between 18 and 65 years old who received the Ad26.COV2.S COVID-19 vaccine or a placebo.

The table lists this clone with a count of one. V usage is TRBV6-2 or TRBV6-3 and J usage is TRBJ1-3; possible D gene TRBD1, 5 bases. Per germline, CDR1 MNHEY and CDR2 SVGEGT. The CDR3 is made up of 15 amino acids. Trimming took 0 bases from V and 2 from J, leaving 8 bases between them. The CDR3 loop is CASSYSTAAGNTIYF. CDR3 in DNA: TGTGCCAGCAGTTACTCGACAGCAGCTGGAAACACCATATATTTT.

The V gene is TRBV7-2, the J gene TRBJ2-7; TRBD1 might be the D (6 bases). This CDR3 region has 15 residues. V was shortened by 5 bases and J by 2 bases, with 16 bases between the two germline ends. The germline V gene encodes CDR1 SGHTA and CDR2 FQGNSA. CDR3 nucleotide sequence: TGTGCCAGCAGCCCGGCGGCAGGGGCAGCCTACGAGCAGTACTTC. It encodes CASSPAAGAAYEQYF.

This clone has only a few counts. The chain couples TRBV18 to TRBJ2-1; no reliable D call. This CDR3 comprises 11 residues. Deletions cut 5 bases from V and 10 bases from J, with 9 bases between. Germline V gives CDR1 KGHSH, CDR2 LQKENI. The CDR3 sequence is CASSESREQFF. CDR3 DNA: TGTGCCAGCTCAGAGAGCCGGGAGCAGTTCTTC.

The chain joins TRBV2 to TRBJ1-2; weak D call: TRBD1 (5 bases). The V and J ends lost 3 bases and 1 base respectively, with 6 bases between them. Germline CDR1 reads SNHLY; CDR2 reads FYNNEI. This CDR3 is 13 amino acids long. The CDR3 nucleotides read TGTGCCAGCAGTGAGGGGGGTAACTATGGCTACACCTTC. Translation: CASSEGGNYGYTF. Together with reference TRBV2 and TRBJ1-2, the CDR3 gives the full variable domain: EPEVTQTPSHQVTQMGQEVILRCVPISNHLYFYWYRQILGQKVEFLVSFYNNEISEKSEIFDDQFSVERPDGSNFTLKIRSTKLEDSAMYFCASSEGGNYGYTFGSGTRLTVV.

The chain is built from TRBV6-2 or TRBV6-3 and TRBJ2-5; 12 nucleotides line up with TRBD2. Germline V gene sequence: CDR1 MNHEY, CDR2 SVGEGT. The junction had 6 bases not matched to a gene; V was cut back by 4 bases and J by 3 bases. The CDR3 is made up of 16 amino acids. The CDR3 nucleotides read TGTGCCAGCAGTTCTGGACTAGCGGGGCCTAAAGAGACCCAGTACTTC. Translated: CASSSGLAGPKETQYF.

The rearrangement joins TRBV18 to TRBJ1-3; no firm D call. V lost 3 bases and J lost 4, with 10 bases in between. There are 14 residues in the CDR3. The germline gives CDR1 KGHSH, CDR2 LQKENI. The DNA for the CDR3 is TGTGCCAGCTCACCGGGTAGCGGGGGAAACACCATATATTTT. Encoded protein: CASSPGSGGNTIYF.

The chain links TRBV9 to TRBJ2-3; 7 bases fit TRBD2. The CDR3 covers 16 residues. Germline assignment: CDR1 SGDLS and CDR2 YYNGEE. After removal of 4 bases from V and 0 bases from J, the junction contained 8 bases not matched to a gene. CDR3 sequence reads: CASSLLPGGSTDTQYF. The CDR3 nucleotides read TGTGCCAGCAGCCTCCTCCCCGGGGGGAGCACAGATACGCAGTATTTT.

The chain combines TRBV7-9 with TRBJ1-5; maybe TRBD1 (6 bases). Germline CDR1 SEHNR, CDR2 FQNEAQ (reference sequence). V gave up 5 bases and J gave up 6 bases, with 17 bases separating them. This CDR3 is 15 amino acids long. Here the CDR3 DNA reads TGTGCCAGCAGCCAAGGGGGGGGGCAAAGTCAGCCCCAGCATTTT. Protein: CASSQGGGQSQPQHF. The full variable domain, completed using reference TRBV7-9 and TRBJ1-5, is DTGVSQNPRHKITKRGQNVTFRCDPISEHNRLYWYRQTLGQGPEFLTYFQNEAQLEKSRLLSDRFSAERPKGSFSTLEIQRTEQGDSAMYLCASSQGGGQSQPQHFGDGTRLSIL.

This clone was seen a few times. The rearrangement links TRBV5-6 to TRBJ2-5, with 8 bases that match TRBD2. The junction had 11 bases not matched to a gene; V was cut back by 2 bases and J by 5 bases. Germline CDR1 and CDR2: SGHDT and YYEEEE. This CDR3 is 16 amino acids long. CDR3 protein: CASSFRDSGARETQYF. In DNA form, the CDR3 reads TGTGCCAGCAGCTTTAGGGATAGCGGGGCGCGCGAGACCCAGTACTTC.

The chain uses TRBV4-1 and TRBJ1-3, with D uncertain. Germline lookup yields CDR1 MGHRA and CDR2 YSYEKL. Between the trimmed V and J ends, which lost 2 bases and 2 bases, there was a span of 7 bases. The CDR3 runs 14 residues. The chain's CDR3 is CASSQQGTGNTIYF. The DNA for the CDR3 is TGCGCCAGCAGCCAACAAGGGACTGGAAACACCATATATTTT.

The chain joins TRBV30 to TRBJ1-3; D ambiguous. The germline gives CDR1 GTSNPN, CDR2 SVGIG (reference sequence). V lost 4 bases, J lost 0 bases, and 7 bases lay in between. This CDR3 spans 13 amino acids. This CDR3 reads CAWKRVSGNTIYF. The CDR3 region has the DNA TGTGCCTGGAAGCGGGTCTCTGGAAACACCATATATTTT.

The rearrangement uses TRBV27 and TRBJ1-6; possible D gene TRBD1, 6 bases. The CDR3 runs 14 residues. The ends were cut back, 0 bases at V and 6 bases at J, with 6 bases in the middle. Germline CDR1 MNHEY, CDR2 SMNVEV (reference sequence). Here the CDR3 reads CASSLSRGNSPLHF. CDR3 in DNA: TGTGCCAGCAGTTTATCCAGGGGTAATTCACCCCTCCACTTT.

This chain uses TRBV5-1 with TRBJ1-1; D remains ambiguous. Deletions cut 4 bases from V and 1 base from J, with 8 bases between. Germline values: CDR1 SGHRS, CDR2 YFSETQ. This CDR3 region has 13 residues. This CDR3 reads CASSLHPNTEAFF. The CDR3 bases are TGCGCCAGCAGCCTTCACCCGAACACTGAAGCTTTCTTT.

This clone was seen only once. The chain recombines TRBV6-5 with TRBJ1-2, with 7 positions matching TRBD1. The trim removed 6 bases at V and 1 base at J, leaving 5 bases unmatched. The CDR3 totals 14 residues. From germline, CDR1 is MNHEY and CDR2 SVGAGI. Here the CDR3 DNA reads TGTGCCAGCAGCTTGGACAGGAATAACTATGGCTACACCTTC. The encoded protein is CASSLDRNNYGYTF.

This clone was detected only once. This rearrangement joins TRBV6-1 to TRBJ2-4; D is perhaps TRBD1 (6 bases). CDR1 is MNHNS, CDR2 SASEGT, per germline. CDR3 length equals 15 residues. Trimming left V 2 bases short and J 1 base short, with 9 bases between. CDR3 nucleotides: TGTGCCAGCAGTGAACTGGGGGCTGCCAAAAACATTCAGTACTTC. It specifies CASSELGAAKNIQYF.

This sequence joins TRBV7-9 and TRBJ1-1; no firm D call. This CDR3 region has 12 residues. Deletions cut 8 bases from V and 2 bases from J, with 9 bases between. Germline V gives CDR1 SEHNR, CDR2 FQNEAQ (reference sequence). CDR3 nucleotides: TGTGCCAGCGGGTCCAGTAACACTGAAGCTTTCTTT. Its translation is CASGSSNTEAFF.

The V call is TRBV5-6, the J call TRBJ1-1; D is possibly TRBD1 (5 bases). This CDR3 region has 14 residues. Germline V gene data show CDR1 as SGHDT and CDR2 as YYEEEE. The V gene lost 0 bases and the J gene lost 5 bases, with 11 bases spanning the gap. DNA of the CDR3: TGTGCCAGCAGCTTGGTGGGGGGGAAGACTGAAGCTTTCTTT. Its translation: CASSLVGGKTEAFF.

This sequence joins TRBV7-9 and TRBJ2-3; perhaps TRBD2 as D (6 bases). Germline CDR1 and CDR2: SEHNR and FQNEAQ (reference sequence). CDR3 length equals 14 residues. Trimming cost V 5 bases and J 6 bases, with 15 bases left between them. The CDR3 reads CASSHQEGPDTQYF. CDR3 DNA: TGTGCCAGCAGCCACCAGGAGGGGCCGGATACGCAGTATTTT.